This T cell receptor beta chain came from a study of identical twins. CDR1 is SGHRS, CDR2 YFSETQ, per germline. CDR3 length equals 19 residues. Trimming removed 4 bases at V and 5 bases at J, with 28 bases between. One entry per CDR3 protein results from TCRdb running MiXCR on the 5' RACE reads. Among hundreds of thousands of distinct CDR3 sequences listed, around 5.7% were seen once. This clonotype was obtained from a man aged 18 to 29 in good health. The sequencing sample was made of naive T cells sorted from blood. The chain combines TRBV5-1 with TRBJ2-1; possible D gene TRBD2, 6 bases. The CDR3 loop reads CASSSRGFGTTSPNNEQFF. The DNA of the CDR3 is TGCGCCAGCAGCAGTCGGGGGTTCGGTACTACTAGCCCCAACAATGAGCAGTTCTTC.